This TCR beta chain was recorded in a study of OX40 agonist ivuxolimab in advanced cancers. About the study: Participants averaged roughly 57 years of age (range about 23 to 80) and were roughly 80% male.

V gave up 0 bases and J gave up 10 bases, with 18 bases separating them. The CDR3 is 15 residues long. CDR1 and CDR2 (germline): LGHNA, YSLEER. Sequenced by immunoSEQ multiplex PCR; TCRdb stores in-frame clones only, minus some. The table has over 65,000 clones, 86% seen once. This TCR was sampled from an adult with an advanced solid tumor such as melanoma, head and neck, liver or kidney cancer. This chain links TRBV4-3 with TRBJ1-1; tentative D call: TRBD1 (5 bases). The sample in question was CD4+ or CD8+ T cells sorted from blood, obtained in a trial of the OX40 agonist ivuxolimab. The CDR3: CASSQEWGRGCRAFF. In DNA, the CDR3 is TGCGCCAGCAGCCAAGAGTGGGGACGTGGGTGTCGAGCTTTCTTT.